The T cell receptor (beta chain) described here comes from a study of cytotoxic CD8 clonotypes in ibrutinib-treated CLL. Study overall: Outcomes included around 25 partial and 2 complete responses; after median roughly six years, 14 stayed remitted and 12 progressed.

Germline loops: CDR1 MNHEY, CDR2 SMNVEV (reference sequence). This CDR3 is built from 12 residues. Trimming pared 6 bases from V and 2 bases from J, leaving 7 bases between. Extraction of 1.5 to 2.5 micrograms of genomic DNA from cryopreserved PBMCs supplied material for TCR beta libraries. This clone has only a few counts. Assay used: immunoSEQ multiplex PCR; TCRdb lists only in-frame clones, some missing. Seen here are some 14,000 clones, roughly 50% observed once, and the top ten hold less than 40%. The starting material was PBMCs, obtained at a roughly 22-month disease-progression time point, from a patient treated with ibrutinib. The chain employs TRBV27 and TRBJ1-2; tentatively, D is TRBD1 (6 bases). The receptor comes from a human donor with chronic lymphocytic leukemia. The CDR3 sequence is CASSTGNYGYTF. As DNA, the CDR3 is TGTGCCAGCAGCACAGGGAACTATGGCTACACCTTC.